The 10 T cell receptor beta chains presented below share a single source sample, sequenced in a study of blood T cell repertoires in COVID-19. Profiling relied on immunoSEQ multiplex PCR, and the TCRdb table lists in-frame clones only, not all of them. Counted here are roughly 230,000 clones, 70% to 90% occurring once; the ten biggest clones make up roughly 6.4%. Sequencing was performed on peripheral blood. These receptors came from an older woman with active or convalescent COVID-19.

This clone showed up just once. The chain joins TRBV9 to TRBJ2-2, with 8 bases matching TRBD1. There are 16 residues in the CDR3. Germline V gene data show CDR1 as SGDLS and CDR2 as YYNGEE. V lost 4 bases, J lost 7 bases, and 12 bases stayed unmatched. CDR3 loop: CASSFQGAPRSGELFF. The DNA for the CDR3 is TGTGCCAGCAGCTTTCAGGGGGCCCCGAGGAGCGGGGAGCTGTTTTTT.

The CDR3: CASTPGQGLGYGYTF. The CDR3 DNA reads TGTGCCAGCACCCCAGGACAGGGACTTGGCTATGGCTACACCTTC. This chain joins TRBV7-2 and TRBJ1-2; 8 positions match TRBD1. V lost 7 bases, J lost 4 bases, and 11 bases stayed unmatched. Germline CDR1 SGHTA, CDR2 FQGNSA. This CDR3 comprises 15 residues.

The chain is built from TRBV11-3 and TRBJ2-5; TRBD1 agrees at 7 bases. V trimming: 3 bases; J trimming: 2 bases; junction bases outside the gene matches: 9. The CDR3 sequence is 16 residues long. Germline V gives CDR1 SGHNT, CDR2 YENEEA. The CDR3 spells CASSLYGGDSQETQYF. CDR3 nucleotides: TGTGCCAGCAGCTTGTATGGTGGGGACAGTCAAGAGACCCAGTACTTC.

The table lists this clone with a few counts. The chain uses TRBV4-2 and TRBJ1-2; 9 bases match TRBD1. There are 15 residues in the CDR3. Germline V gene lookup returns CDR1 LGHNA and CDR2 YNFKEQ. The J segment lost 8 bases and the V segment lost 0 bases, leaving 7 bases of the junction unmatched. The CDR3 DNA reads TGTGCCAGCAGCCAAGAGGGGACAGGGCTGAGGGGCTACACCTTC. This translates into CASSQEGTGLRGYTF.

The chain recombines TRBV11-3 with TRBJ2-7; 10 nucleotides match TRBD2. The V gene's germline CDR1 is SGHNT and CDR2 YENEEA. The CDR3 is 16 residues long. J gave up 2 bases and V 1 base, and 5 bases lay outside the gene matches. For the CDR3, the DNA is TGTGCCAGCAGCTTAGCGACGAGCGGGAGGGCCTACGAGCAGTACTTC. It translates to CASSLATSGRAYEQYF.

The CDR3 reads CAGRSGETQYF. The CDR3 DNA sequence: TGTGCCGGACGGTCAGGGGAGACCCAGTACTTC. The chain carries TRBV7-9 and TRBJ2-5, with D perhaps matching TRBD1 (5 bases). Germline assignment: CDR1 SEHNR and CDR2 FQNEAQ (reference sequence). V gave up 11 bases and J gave up 5 bases, with 12 bases separating them. This CDR3 region has 11 residues.

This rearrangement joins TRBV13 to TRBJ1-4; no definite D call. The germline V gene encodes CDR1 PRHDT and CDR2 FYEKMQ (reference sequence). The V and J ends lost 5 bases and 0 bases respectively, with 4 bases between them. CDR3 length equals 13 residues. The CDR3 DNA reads TGTGCCAGCAGCCTAACAACTAATGAAAAACTGTTTTTT. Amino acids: CASSLTTNEKLFF.

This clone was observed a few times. This CDR3 reads CASRNSTERGKNIQYF. CDR3 DNA: TGTGCCAGCAGGAACTCGACTGAGCGAGGCAAAAACATTCAGTACTTC. The gene calls are TRBV14 and TRBJ2-4; no clear D. CDR1 is SGHDN, CDR2 FVKESK, per germline. This CDR3 spans 16 amino acids. The V end lost 6 bases, the J end lost 3 bases, and 18 bases lay between the germline ends.

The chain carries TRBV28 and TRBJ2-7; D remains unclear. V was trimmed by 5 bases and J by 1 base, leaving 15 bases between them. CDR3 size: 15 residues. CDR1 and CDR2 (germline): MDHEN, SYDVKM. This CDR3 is CASSPRQAPSYEQYV. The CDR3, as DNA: TGTGCCAGCAGTCCCCGGCAGGCCCCTTCCTACGAGCAGTACGTC.

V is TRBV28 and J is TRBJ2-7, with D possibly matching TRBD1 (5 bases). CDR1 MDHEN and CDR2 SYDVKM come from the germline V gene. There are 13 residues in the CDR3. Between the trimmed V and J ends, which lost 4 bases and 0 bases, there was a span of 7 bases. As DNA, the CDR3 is TGTGCCAGCAGTTACAGGAACTCCTACGAGCAGTACTTC. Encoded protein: CASSYRNSYEQYF.